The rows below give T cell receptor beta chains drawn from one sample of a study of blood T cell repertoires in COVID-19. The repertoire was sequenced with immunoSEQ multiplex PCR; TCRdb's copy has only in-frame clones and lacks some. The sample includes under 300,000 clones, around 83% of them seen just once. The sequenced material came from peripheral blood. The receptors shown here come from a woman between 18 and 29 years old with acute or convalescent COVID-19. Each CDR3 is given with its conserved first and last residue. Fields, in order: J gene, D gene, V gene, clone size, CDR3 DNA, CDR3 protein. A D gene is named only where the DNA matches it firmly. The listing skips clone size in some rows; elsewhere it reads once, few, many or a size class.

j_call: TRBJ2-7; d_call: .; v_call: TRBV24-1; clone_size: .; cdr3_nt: TGTGCCACCAGTGATTCAAGGGGCAGCTACTACGAGCAGTACTTC; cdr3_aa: CATSDSRGSYYEQYF
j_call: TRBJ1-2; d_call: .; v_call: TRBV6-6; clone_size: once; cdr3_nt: TGTGCCAGCAGTTACTCCGGGGATGGCTACACCTTC; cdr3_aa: CASSYSGDGYTF
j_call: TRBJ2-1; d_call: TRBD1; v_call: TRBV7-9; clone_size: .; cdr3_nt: TGTGCCAGCAGCTTTGGGGACAGCTACAATGAGCAGTTCTTC; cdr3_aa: CASSFGDSYNEQFF
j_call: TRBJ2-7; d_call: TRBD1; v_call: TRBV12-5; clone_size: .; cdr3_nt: TGTGCTAGTGGTTTGGGGCAGGGGGCCTCCGAGCAGTACTTC; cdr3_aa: CASGLGQGASEQYF
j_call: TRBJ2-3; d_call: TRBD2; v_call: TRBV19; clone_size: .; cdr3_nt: TGTGCCAGTAGTTTACTAGCGGGAGTGGGTACAGATACGCAGTATTTT; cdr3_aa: CASSLLAGVGTDTQYF
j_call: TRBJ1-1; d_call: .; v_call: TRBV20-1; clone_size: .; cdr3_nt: TGCAGTGCTAGGTCACAGGGAGTTGCTTTCTTT; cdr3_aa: CSARSQGVAFF
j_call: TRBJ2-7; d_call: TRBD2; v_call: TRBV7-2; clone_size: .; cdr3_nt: TGTGCCAGCAGCTTAGCTACTAGCGGGACCTGGGAGCAGTACTTC; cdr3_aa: CASSLATSGTWEQYF
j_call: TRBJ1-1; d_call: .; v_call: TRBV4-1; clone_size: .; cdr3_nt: TGCGCCAGCAGCCAAGAGCACAGAGCCTCACTGAACACTGAAGCTTTCTTT; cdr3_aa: CASSQEHRASLNTEAFF
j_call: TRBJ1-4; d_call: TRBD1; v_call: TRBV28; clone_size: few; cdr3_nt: TGTGCCAGCAGTTGGGGACAGGATGAAAAACTGTTTTTT; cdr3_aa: CASSWGQDEKLFF
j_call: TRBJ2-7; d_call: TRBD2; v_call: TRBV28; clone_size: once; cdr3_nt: TGTGCCAGCAGTTTCTATAAGCAGGAACTAGCGGGAGAGGGTCGGTACGAGCAGTACTTC; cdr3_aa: CASSFYKQELAGEGRYEQYF
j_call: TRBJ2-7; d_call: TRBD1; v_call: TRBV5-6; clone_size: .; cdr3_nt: TGTGCCAGCAGCCTCCCGGGCAGGGGGCCCCACGAGCAGTACTTC; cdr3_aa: CASSLPGRGPHEQYF
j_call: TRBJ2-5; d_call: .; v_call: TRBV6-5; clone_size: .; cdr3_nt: TGTGCCAGCAGGTCGCGGCACCAAGAGACCCAGTACTTC; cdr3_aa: CASRSRHQETQYF
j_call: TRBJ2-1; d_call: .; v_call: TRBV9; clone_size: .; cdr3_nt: TGTGCCAGCAGCGTAGATGTATACAGCTCCTACAATGAGCAGTTCTTC; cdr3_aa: CASSVDVYSSYNEQFF
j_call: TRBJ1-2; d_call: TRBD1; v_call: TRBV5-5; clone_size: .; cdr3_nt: TGTGCCAGCAGCCCTACTGAGGACAGGGGAGAGGGGTATGGCTACACCTTC; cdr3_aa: CASSPTEDRGEGYGYTF
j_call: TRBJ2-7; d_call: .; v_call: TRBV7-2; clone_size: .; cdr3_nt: TGTGCCAGCAGCTTTATCTCCTACGAGCAGTACTTC; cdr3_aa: CASSFISYEQYF
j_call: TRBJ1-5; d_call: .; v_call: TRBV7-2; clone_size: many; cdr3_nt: TGTGCCAGCAGCTTTAGACAGAGCAATCAGCCCCAGCATTTT; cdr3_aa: CASSFRQSNQPQHF
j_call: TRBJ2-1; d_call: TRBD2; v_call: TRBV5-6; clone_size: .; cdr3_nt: TGTGCCAGCAGCCCATATCCAGGACTAGCGGAGTACAATGAGCAGTTCTTC; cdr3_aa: CASSPYPGLAEYNEQFF
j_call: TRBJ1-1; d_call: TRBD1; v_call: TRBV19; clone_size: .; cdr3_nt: TGTGCCAGTAGTATCTGGACAGGGAACACTGAAGCTTTCTTT; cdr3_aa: CASSIWTGNTEAFF
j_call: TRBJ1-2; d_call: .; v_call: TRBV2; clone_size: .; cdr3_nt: TGTGCCACCTCTCTCGCGGCAGGGGTAGGCTACACCTTC; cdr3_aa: CATSLAAGVGYTF
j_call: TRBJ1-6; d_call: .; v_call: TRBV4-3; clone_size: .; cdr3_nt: TGCGCCAGCAGCCAAGATCTGGGGGGGTTGAGGAATAATTCACCCCTCCACTTT; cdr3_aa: CASSQDLGGLRNNSPLHF
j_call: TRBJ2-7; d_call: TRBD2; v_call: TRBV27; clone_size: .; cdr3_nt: TGTGCCAGCAGTTTCCTCGGCGGGAGTACCTCCTACGAGCAGTACTTC; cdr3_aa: CASSFLGGSTSYEQYF
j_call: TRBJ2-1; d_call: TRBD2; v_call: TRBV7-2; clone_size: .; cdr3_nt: TGTGCCAGCAGCCCCGGGGGGATCTCCTACAATGAGCAGTTCTTC; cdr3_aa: CASSPGGISYNEQFF
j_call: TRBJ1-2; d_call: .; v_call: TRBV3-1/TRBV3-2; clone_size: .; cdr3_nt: TGTGCCAGCAGCCAATCAGGGTCTAACTATGGCTACACCTTC; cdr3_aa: CASSQSGSNYGYTF
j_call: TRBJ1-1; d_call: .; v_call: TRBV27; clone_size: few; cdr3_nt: TGTGCCAGCAGTTTAAGTCGACAGAGTAGTGAAGCTTTCTTT; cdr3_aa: CASSLSRQSSEAFF
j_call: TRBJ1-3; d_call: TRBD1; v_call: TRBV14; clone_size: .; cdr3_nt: TGTGCCAGCAGGGGACAGGCTGGAAACACCATATATTTT; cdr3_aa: CASRGQAGNTIYF
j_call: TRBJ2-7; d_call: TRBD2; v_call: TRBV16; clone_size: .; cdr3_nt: TGTGCCAGCAGCCAAGGTCGACTAGCGGGAGAGTACGAGCAGTACTTC; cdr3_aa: CASSQGRLAGEYEQYF
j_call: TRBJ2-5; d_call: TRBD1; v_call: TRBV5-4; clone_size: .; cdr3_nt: TGTGCCAGCAGCTTGTGGGACAGGGTCGGGACCCAGTACTTC; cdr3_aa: CASSLWDRVGTQYF
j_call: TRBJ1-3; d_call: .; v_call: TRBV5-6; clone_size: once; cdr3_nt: TGTGCCAGCAGCTTGATTGGGGCTTCTGGAAACACCATATATTTT; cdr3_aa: CASSLIGASGNTIYF